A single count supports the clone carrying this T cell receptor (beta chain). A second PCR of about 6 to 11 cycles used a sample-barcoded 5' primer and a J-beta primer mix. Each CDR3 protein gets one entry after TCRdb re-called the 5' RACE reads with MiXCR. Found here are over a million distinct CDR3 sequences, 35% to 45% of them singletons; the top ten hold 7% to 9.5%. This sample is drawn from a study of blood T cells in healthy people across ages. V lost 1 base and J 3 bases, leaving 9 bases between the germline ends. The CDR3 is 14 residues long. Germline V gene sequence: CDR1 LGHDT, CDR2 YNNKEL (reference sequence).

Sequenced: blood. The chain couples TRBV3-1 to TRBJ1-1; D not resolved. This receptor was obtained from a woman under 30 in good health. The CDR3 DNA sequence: TGTGCCAGCAGCCAAGCGACCGACTACACTGAAGCTTTCTTT. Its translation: CASSQATDYTEAFF.